Presented here are 11 T cell receptor beta chains from one specimen sequenced in a study of blood T cell repertoires in COVID-19. Generated by immunoSEQ multiplex PCR, the TCRdb table keeps only in-frame clones and is missing some. The sample contains about 160,000 clones, around 90% of which appear only once. The sequenced sample consisted of PBMCs or T cells enriched from blood (not recorded which). These receptors all come from a middle-aged woman who had been exposed to COVID-19.

This clone was seen a single time. This chain links TRBV9 with TRBJ2-3; 7 bases agree with TRBD2. With V trimmed by 0 bases and J by 4 bases, 8 bases remained unmatched. This CDR3 has 16 residues. The V gene's germline CDR1 is SGDLS and CDR2 YYNGEE. The CDR3 nucleotides read TGTGCCAGCAGCGTAGGTTCAGGGACTACTCCAGATACGCAGTATTTT. It specifies CASSVGSGTTPDTQYF.

The chain recombines TRBV19 with TRBJ1-1; possible D gene TRBD1, 5 bases. Germline-derived CDR1 and CDR2 are LNHDA and SQIVND (reference sequence). This CDR3 contains 13 residues. Trimming removed 7 bases at V and 4 bases at J, with 13 bases between. The CDR3 is CASTGEAPTEAFF. The DNA for the CDR3 is TGTGCCAGTACGGGGGAGGCGCCCACTGAAGCTTTCTTT.

The rearrangement uses TRBV10-2 and TRBJ1-4, with 7 bases lining up with TRBD1. The CDR3 totals 15 residues. The trim removed 6 bases at V and 0 bases at J, leaving 4 bases unmatched. Germline V gives CDR1 WSHSY, CDR2 SAAADI. CDR3 residues: CASRGQLATNEKLFF. DNA of the CDR3: TGCGCCAGCAGGGGACAGTTAGCAACTAATGAAAAACTGTTTTTT.

The chain recombines TRBV5-5 with TRBJ1-2; D uncertain. CDR1 SGHKS and CDR2 YYEKEE come from the germline V gene (reference sequence). Trimming took off 4 bases at V and 5 bases at J, with 6 bases between the two ends. The CDR3 runs to 11 residues. The CDR3 is CASSGSYGYTF. CDR3 in DNA: TGTGCCAGCAGCGGCAGTTATGGCTACACCTTC.

The chain is built from TRBV7-9 and TRBJ1-1, with TRBD1 matching over 7 bases. The CDR3 runs to 12 residues. V shed 4 bases and J 11 bases; nucleotides not matched to a gene: 7. The germline V gene encodes CDR1 SEHNR and CDR2 FQNEAQ (reference sequence). The CDR3, as DNA: TGTGCCAGCAGCTCCACAGGGGAGAGGGCTTTCTTT. Protein: CASSSTGERAFF.

The chain recombines TRBV5-4 with TRBJ2-7; D remains unclear. The CDR3 runs to 13 residues. The germline gives CDR1 SGHNT, CDR2 YYREEE (reference sequence). With 0 bases removed from V and 2 bases from J, the gap between germline ends came to 6 bases. CDR3 amino acids: CASSLEQPYEQYF. In DNA form, the CDR3 reads TGTGCCAGCAGCTTGGAACAGCCCTACGAGCAGTACTTC.

This chain connects TRBV18 to TRBJ1-6, with D perhaps matching TRBD1 (6 bases). Trimming removed 0 bases at V and 10 bases at J, with 13 bases between. From germline, CDR1 is KGHSH and CDR2 LQKENI. The length of the CDR3 is 15 residues. The CDR3 here is CASSPPSQGRSPLHF. In DNA form, the CDR3 reads TGTGCCAGCTCACCACCATCCCAGGGGAGATCACCCCTCCACTTT.

As concerns this clone: The identical CDR3 is also encoded by other nucleotide sequences in the sample. This rearrangement joins TRBV4-3 to TRBJ2-7; 9 bases align to TRBD1. Germline-derived CDR1 and CDR2 are LGHNA and YSLEER. The length of the CDR3 is 16 residues. J lost 4 bases, V lost 0 bases, and 7 bases had no gene match. CDR3 amino acids: CASSQEPGQGGYEQYF. For the CDR3, the DNA is TGCGCCAGCAGCCAAGAGCCGGGACAGGGTGGATACGAGCAGTACTTC.

The chain combines TRBV6-1 with TRBJ1-3; D may be TRBD1 (5 bases). The CDR3 contains 17 residues. The germline V gene encodes CDR1 MNHNS and CDR2 SASEGT. Deletions cut 4 bases from V and 2 bases from J, with 18 bases between. CDR3 coding DNA: TGTGCCAGCAGTGTTAATCCCTGGCCAGGGACTGGAAACACCATATATTTT. It specifies CASSVNPWPGTGNTIYF.

This sequence joins TRBV6-2 or TRBV6-3 and TRBJ2-7, with 8 bases lining up with TRBD2. CDR1 and CDR2 from the germline V gene are MNHEY and SVGEGT. After removal of 3 bases from V and 4 bases from J, the junction contained 11 bases not matched to a gene. The CDR3 has 16 residues. The DNA for the CDR3 is TGTGCCAGCAGTTATGGGTCGGGGGTAGCGGGATACGAGCAGTACTTC. This gives the protein CASSYGSGVAGYEQYF.

J is TRBJ2-7 and V is TRBV27; D is possibly TRBD2 (6 bases). Trimming shortened V by 5 bases and J by 3 bases, and 14 bases separated the two germline ends. Germline assignment: CDR1 MNHEY and CDR2 SMNVEV (reference sequence). CDR3 size: 14 residues. CDR3 sequence: CASSPPDSGYEQYF. The CDR3 DNA follows: TGTGCCAGCAGTCCCCCCGATAGCGGCTACGAGCAGTACTTC.